Presented here are 15 T cell receptor beta chains from one specimen sequenced in a study of cytomegalovirus exposure and HLA in healthy donors. 60 Vbeta and 13 Jbeta primers were used in PCR. Repertoires were generated with immunoSEQ multiplex PCR, while TCRdb's copy carries only in-frame clones and drops some. The sample table sets out 100,000 to 150,000 clones. Material: PBMCs. These receptors were obtained from a man younger than 40 in good health and CMV-seronegative.

The J gene is TRBJ1-4, the V gene TRBV5-1; 9 positions match TRBD1. V shed 6 bases and J 8 bases; nucleotides not matched to a gene: 11. The CDR3 runs 15 residues. Germline V gene lookup returns CDR1 SGHRS and CDR2 YFSETQ. This CDR3 reads CASTLGGTGPEKLFF. The CDR3 nucleotides are TGCGCCAGCACGCTGGGGGGGACAGGGCCGGAAAAACTGTTTTTT.

This chain connects TRBV2 to TRBJ2-1; tentatively, D is TRBD1 (5 bases). V gave up 4 bases and J gave up 7 bases, with 14 bases separating them. Per the germline V gene, CDR1 is SNHLY and CDR2 is FYNNEI. The length of the CDR3 is 14 residues. The CDR3 nucleotides read TGTGCCAGCAGTGCGGACATTAACATAAATGAGCAGTTCTTC. It is translated as CASSADININEQFF.

This sequence joins TRBV19 and TRBJ2-7, with 8 bases identical to TRBD1. From germline, CDR1 is LNHDA and CDR2 SQIVND (reference sequence). This CDR3 has 13 amino acids. V lost 1 base to trimming and J lost 6 bases; unmatched junction nucleotides: 2. CDR3 in amino acids: CASSIGQGIEQYF. In DNA form, the CDR3 reads TGTGCCAGTAGTATAGGACAGGGGATCGAGCAGTACTTC.

The chain employs TRBV5-5 and TRBJ2-5, with 9 bases aligning to TRBD2. CDR1 is SGHKS and CDR2 is YYEKEE in the germline V gene (reference sequence). V shed 3 bases and J 4 bases; nucleotides not matched to a gene: 10. The CDR3 has 16 amino acids. The CDR3 spells CASSSSGGFPPETQYF. The DNA for the CDR3 is TGTGCCAGCAGCTCCAGCGGGGGGTTTCCCCCAGAGACCCAGTACTTC.

The rearrangement links TRBV2 to TRBJ2-2; 8 nucleotides align to TRBD1. Germline CDR1 SNHLY, CDR2 FYNNEI. Trimming at V came to 8 bases and at J to 8 bases, leaving 10 bases not matched to a gene. This CDR3 region has 14 residues. The CDR3: CASDRQGRKGELFF. The CDR3, as DNA: TGTGCCAGCGACCGACAGGGGAGGAAAGGGGAGCTGTTTTTT.

The chain employs TRBV4-3 and TRBJ2-2; 7 bases fit TRBD2. Trimming removed 0 bases from V and 3 bases from J; junction bases left unmatched: 7. Germline loops: CDR1 LGHNA, CDR2 YSLEER. The CDR3 is 17 amino acids. The CDR3 loop is CASSQDRASGYTGELFF. As DNA, the CDR3 is TGCGCCAGCAGCCAAGATAGGGCTAGCGGATACACCGGGGAGCTGTTTTTT.

This chain connects TRBV11-2 to TRBJ1-6; D is perhaps TRBD1 (5 bases). V lost 6 bases and J lost 7, with 7 bases in between. CDR1 and CDR2 from the germline V gene are SGHAT and FQNNGV. This CDR3 comprises 12 residues. CDR3 nucleotide sequence: TGTGCCAGCAGTCACAGGAATTCACCCCTCCACTTT. It yields the protein CASSHRNSPLHF. The full variable domain, with the rest looked up from reference TRBV11-2 and TRBJ1-6, is EAGVAQSPRYKIIEKRQSVAFWCNPISGHATLYWYQQILGQGPKLLIQFQNNGVVDDSQLPKDRFSAERLKGVDSTLKIQPAKLEDSAVYLCASSHRNSPLHFGNGTRLTVT.

This sequence joins TRBV7-9 and TRBJ1-1; D not certain. The CDR3 has 13 amino acids. Between the trimmed V and J ends, which lost 4 bases and 0 bases, there was a span of 6 bases. Germline V gene data show CDR1 as SEHNR and CDR2 as FQNEAQ (reference sequence). The CDR3 is CASSSSLNTEAFF. The DNA of the CDR3 is TGTGCCAGCAGCTCCTCGTTGAACACTGAAGCTTTCTTT.

CDR3 region: CASDTRGGDSPLHF. The CDR3 bases are TGTGCCAGTGATACACGAGGGGGCGATTCACCCCTCCACTTT. This chain joins TRBV5-5 and TRBJ1-6, with 7 bases lining up with TRBD1. CDR3 size: 14 residues. The germline CDR1 and CDR2 sequences are SGHKS and YYEKEE (reference sequence). Unmatched junction bases numbered 10, after V lost 8 bases and J lost 8 bases.

This chain uses TRBV10-3 with TRBJ1-5; D is perhaps TRBD1 (6 bases). The CDR3 spans 17 residues. Germline values: CDR1 ENHRY, CDR2 SYGVKD. V was clipped by 0 bases and J by 2 bases, with 14 bases between them. The CDR3 nucleotides read TGTGCCATCAGTGAGTCTATTTGGACAGAGGGCAATCAGCCCCAGCATTTT. Translating it yields CAISESIWTEGNQPQHF.

This chain uses TRBV2 with TRBJ1-1; tentative D call: TRBD1 (6 bases). Per the germline V gene, CDR1 is SNHLY and CDR2 is FYNNEI. Between the trimmed V and J ends, which lost 8 bases and 3 bases, there was a span of 16 bases. The length of the CDR3 is 14 residues. The CDR3 here is CASQQQGRDTEAFF. DNA for the CDR3: TGTGCCAGCCAGCAACAGGGAAGGGACACTGAAGCTTTCTTT.

This sequence joins TRBV19 and TRBJ1-5, with D possibly TRBD1 on 5 matching bases. The germline V and J ends were trimmed by 5 bases and 6 bases, with 11 bases remaining between them. CDR1 LNHDA and CDR2 SQIVND come from the germline V gene (reference sequence). The length of the CDR3 is 13 residues. CDR3 loop: CASSAGFPQPQHF. The DNA of the CDR3 is TGTGCCAGTAGTGCAGGGTTCCCTCAGCCCCAGCATTTT.

The chain uses TRBV30 and TRBJ1-2; D perhaps matches TRBD1 (5 bases). The CDR3 consists of 13 residues. CDR1 is GTSNPN, CDR2 SVGIG, per germline (reference sequence). The V gene lost 5 bases and the J gene lost 4 bases, with 14 bases spanning the gap. CDR3 DNA sequence: TGTGCCTGGCGGTTGGGACTGAGCTATGGCTACACCTTC. This encodes CAWRLGLSYGYTF.

This chain uses TRBV9 with TRBJ2-1; 9 nucleotides align to TRBD2. CDR1 is SGDLS and CDR2 is YYNGEE in the germline V gene. The ends lost 3 bases at V and 6 bases at J; junction bases unmatched: 7. The CDR3 length is 15 residues. In DNA form, the CDR3 reads TGTGCCAGCAGCGAAAGTCTAGCGGGATTCAATGAGCAGTTCTTC. Translated: CASSESLAGFNEQFF. Combining the CDR3 with reference TRBV9 and TRBJ2-1 gives the whole variable domain DSGVTQTPKHLITATGQRVTLRCSPRSGDLSVYWYQQSLDQGLQFLIQYYNGEERAKGNILERFSAQQFPDLHSELNLSSLELGDSALYFCASSESLAGFNEQFFGPGTRLTVL.

The V gene is TRBV14, the J gene TRBJ2-7; TRBD1 might be the D (6 bases). CDR3 length equals 13 residues. V was pared by 1 base and J by 5 bases, with 9 bases between. In germline, CDR1 is SGHDN, CDR2 FVKESK. The CDR3 region is CASSQGDIDEQYF. CDR3 DNA: TGTGCCAGCAGCCAAGGGGACATCGACGAGCAGTACTTC.